Listed below are T cell receptor beta chains from one sample, sequenced in a study of cytomegalovirus exposure and HLA in healthy donors. Profiled with immunoSEQ multiplex PCR; TCRdb holds only in-frame clones, not every one. In the table there are 150,000 to 200,000 clones, roughly 85% of which are singletons. Source material: PBMCs. The receptors shown here come from a man between 18 and 35 years old in good health and CMV-seropositive. Each CDR3 is given with its conserved first and last residue. The D gene is left open where the match is weak. Size is omitted from some rows. Given values are once, few, many or a class for expanded clones.

clone_size j_call d_call v_call cdr3_nt cdr3_aa
NA TRBJ2-1 NA TRBV11-2 TGTGCCAGCAGCTTATATGGAGGCGCCCGGGATGTGCAGTTCTTC CASSLYGGARDVQFF
NA TRBJ1-6 NA TRBV9 TGTGCCAGCAGCGTAGACGGGGGGTTTGTTTCACCCCTCCACTTT CASSVDGGFVSPLHF
NA TRBJ2-3 TRBD1 TRBV5-1 TGCGCCAGCAGGGGGGACAGGGGTACAGATACGCAGTATTTT CASRGDRGTDTQYF
NA TRBJ2-3 TRBD2 TRBV7-6 TGTGCCAGCAGCTTAGTTCCAGCGGGCGGGGCGGGGGTAACAGATACGCAGTATTTT CASSLVPAGGAGVTDTQYF
NA TRBJ2-5 TRBD1 TRBV5-4 TGTGCCAGCAGCTTAGGGACAGGTCGAGAGACCCAGTACTTC CASSLGTGRETQYF
NA TRBJ2-2 NA TRBV5-6 TGTGCCAGCAGCTTGTCACCGGACATAGCGAACACCGGGGAGCTGTTTTTT CASSLSPDIANTGELFF
NA TRBJ1-6 NA TRBV13 TGTGCCAGCAGCTTAGCGACGCCGGGAGGAAATTCACCCCTCCACTTT CASSLATPGGNSPLHF
NA TRBJ1-2 NA TRBV9 TGTGCCAGCAGCCCCCGGTGGGGAGAATTATATGGCTACACCTTC CASSPRWGELYGYTF
NA TRBJ2-3 NA TRBV7-9 TGTGCCAGCAGCTTAGCCCCTAGGGACATACAGAGGGATACGCAGTATTTT CASSLAPRDIQRDTQYF
once TRBJ2-7 NA TRBV6-5 TGTGCCAGCAAGTGGCAGGCCGACTACGAGCAGTACTTC CASKWQADYEQYF
NA TRBJ2-5 TRBD1 TRBV7-9 TGTGCCAGCAGCGTACCCGGGACAGAACACCAAGAGACCCAGTACTTC CASSVPGTEHQETQYF
once TRBJ1-1 NA TRBV19 TGTGCCAGTATAGGTGTCAGGGCTTTCTTT CASIGVRAFF
NA TRBJ1-4 NA TRBV19 TGTGCCAGTAGAGGGAGTGAAAAACTGTTTTTT CASRGSEKLFF
NA TRBJ2-3 TRBD2 TRBV7-9 TGTGCCAGCAGCTTCGCCCCGGGGGGCGGGGGGACAGATACGCAGTATTTT CASSFAPGGGGTDTQYF
once TRBJ2-3 NA TRBV5-1 TGCGCCAGCAGCTACGACTCATTTACAGATACGCAGTATTTT CASSYDSFTDTQYF
NA TRBJ1-1 NA TRBV5-5 TGTGCCAGCAGCTTGACGTGGCTGAACACTGAAGCTTTCTTT CASSLTWLNTEAFF
NA TRBJ2-2 TRBD1 TRBV4-1 TGCGCCAGCTCCGGGACAGGGGAAGTCGGGGAGCTGTTTTTT CASSGTGEVGELFF
NA TRBJ2-7 TRBD1 TRBV13 TGTGCCAGCAGCCAGAGGTTTAAGGGACAGATCTACGAGCAGTACTTC CASSQRFKGQIYEQYF
NA TRBJ2-4 NA TRBV10-1 TGCGCCAGCAGTGAGTTGGGGGGGCGGGCCAAAAACAGTCAGTACTTC CASSELGGRAKNSQYF
few TRBJ2-7 TRBD1 TRBV29-1 TGCAGCGTTGATGCAGGGGGCGCGGGTGACGAGCAGTACTTC CSVDAGGAGDEQYF
NA TRBJ1-1 NA TRBV2 TGTGCCAGCAGTTTCGGGACAAGCTGGCAGGGCACTGAAGCTTTCTTT CASSFGTSWQGTEAFF
NA TRBJ1-2 NA TRBV6-1 TGTGCCAGCACCCCCGGGAAGGAATATGGCTACACCTTC CASTPGKEYGYTF
few TRBJ2-7 TRBD1 TRBV5-4 TGTGCCAGCAGCTCCCGGGACAGTACTCTTGCGGAGCAGTACTTC CASSSRDSTLAEQYF
NA TRBJ1-2 NA TRBV2 TGTGCCAGCAGAGCAGACAGGAACTATGGCTACACCTTC CASRADRNYGYTF
NA TRBJ2-1 NA TRBV4-2 TGTGCCAGCAGCCAAGAACGGCCGGGTTCCCCCTACAATGAGCAGTTCTTC CASSQERPGSPYNEQFF
NA TRBJ2-6 NA TRBV19 TGTGCCAGTAGAATCCCCGGGTCTGGGGCCAACGGCCTGACTTTC CASRIPGSGANGLTF
NA TRBJ2-7 NA TRBV4-3 TGCGCCAGCAGCCAAGATAATAGCGGAGCCTACGAGCAGTACTTC CASSQDNSGAYEQYF
NA TRBJ2-1 TRBD2 TRBV5-1 TGCGCCAGCAGCTCCGCAAACGAAGGACTAGCGGGGGGGCATGAGCAGTTCTTC CASSSANEGLAGGHEQFF
NA TRBJ2-5 NA TRBV16 TGTGCCAGCAGCCAATCCACACCGAACCAAGAGACCCAGTACTTC CASSQSTPNQETQYF
NA TRBJ2-1 NA TRBV5-1 TGCGCCAGCAGCTTGGCCGTTGCGGGGATGGACAATGAGCAGTTCTTC CASSLAVAGMDNEQFF
NA TRBJ2-7 TRBD1 TRBV6-1 TGTGCCAGCAAGCTCGGACAGGGGCAAACCTACGAGCAGTACTTC CASKLGQGQTYEQYF
NA TRBJ2-7 TRBD2 TRBV7-2 TGTGCCAGCAGCTTAGACCCTAGCGGGGGGTACGAGCAGTACTTC CASSLDPSGGYEQYF
once TRBJ2-7 TRBD1 TRBV2 TGTGCCAGTGGACAGGGTGGCGACGAGCAGTACTTC CASGQGGDEQYF
NA TRBJ1-2 TRBD1 TRBV5-4 TGCGCCAGCAATCCCGGGACAGGGGATGGCTACACCTTC CASNPGTGDGYTF
NA TRBJ1-1 NA TRBV27 TGTGCCAGCAGTCGGACCGGGCAGGGAAGCACTGAAGCTTTCTTT CASSRTGQGSTEAFF
NA TRBJ1-2 NA TRBV30 TGTGCCTGGAGTGTAGGGCAGGGGAATGGCTACACCTTC CAWSVGQGNGYTF
NA TRBJ2-7 TRBD2 TRBV4-1 TGCGCCAGCAGCCAAGCGGATTTTGGGACTAGCGGAACCTACGAGCAGTACTTC CASSQADFGTSGTYEQYF
NA TRBJ1-6 NA TRBV6-1 TGTGCCAGCAGTGAAGCGCCCCTGGCGGGATATAATTCACCCCTCCACTTT CASSEAPLAGYNSPLHF
NA TRBJ2-1 TRBD2 TRBV4-3 TGCGCCAGCAGCCGGACTAGCGGGGGCTCCTACAATGAGCAGTTCTTC CASSRTSGGSYNEQFF
once TRBJ2-3 NA TRBV15 TGTGCCACCAGCAGACCCCCAGGTCGCGGGTCAGATACGCAGTATTTT CATSRPPGRGSDTQYF
NA TRBJ1-1 NA TRBV2 TGTGCCAGCAGTGACCGGACAATGAACACTGAAGCTTTCTTT CASSDRTMNTEAFF
few TRBJ1-1 NA TRBV5-4 TGTGCCAGCAGCTTGTGGGGGGGCACTGAAGCTTTCTTT CASSLWGGTEAFF
NA TRBJ2-7 TRBD1 TRBV6-1 TGTGCCAGCAGTCAGACAGGGGAGAGCTACGAGCAGTACTTC CASSQTGESYEQYF
NA TRBJ1-3 TRBD1 TRBV4-3 TGCGCCAGCAGCCAACAGACAGGGTTTACGGAAAACACCATATATTTT CASSQQTGFTENTIYF
NA TRBJ2-7 NA TRBV7-8 TGTGCCAGCAGCTTACGCGGGTCCTACGAGCAGTACTTC CASSLRGSYEQYF
once TRBJ2-1 NA TRBV6-6 TGTGCCAGCAGTTACCTGGGAGCTGATGAGCAGTTCTTC CASSYLGADEQFF
NA TRBJ2-3 NA TRBV7-9 TGTGCCAGCAGCTTAGCGGGGGGGGCCGGGAATACAGATACGCAGTATTTT CASSLAGGAGNTDTQYF
NA TRBJ2-7 NA TRBV15 TGTGCCACCAGCCCCGGGACACCGAACGAGCAGTACTTC CATSPGTPNEQYF
NA TRBJ2-7 NA TRBV27 TGTGCCAGCAGTCCGTTGGACAGTCCTCCCTACGAGCAGTACTTC CASSPLDSPPYEQYF
NA TRBJ2-3 TRBD2 TRBV10-3 TGTGCCACCTCGGGCGGGGGGCCCACAGATACGCAGTATTTT CATSGGGPTDTQYF
NA TRBJ1-2 NA TRBV29-1 TGCAGCGTTGAGACAGGAATCTATGGCTACACCTTC CSVETGIYGYTF